This T cell receptor beta chain came from a study of OX40 agonist ivuxolimab in advanced cancers. General study findings and limits: What antigens the expanded peripheral T cells recognized was never established.

Germline CDR1 and CDR2: SGHNT and YYREEE (reference sequence). This CDR3 region has 15 residues. Clones were sequenced by immunoSEQ multiplex PCR, and TCRdb holds only the in-frame ones, with some missing. The sample lists 45,000 to 60,000 clones, roughly 80% occurring once. This clone came up once. What it recognizes is unknown. An end of the junction does not agree with germline; a read error may underlie this. Sequenced here: CD4+ or CD8+ T cells sorted from blood, sampled in a trial of the OX40 agonist ivuxolimab. The source of this sequence is an adult with an advanced solid tumor such as melanoma, head and neck, liver or kidney cancer. The chain employs TRBV5-4 and TRBJ1-2; D possibly corresponds to TRBD1 (6 bases). CDR3 in DNA: TGCGCCAGCAGCCAATCAGGGGCGTCTAACTATGGCTACACCTTC. Its translation is CASSQSGASNYGYTF.